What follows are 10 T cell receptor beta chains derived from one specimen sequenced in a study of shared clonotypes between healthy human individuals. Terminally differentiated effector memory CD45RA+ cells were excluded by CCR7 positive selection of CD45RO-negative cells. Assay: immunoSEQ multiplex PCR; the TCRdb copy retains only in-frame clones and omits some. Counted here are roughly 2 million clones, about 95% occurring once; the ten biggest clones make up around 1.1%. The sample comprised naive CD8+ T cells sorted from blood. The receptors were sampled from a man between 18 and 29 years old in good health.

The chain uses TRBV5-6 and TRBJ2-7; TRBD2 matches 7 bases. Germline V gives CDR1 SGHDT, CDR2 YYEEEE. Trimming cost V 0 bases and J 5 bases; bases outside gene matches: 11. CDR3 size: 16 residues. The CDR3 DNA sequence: TGTGCCAGCAGCTTGGTCTCGAGCAGCGGGACGCACGAGCAGTACTTC. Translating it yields CASSLVSSSGTHEQYF.

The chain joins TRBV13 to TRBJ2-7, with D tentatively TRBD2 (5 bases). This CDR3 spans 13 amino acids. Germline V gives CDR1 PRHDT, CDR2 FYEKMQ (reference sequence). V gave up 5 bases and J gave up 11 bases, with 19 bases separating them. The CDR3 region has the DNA TGTGCCAGCAGCGTCATGACGGCGGAGGTTGAGTACTTC. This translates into CASSVMTAEVEYF.

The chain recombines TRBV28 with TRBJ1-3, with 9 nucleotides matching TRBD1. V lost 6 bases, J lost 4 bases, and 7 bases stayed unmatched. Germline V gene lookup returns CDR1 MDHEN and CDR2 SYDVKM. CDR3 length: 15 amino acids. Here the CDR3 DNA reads TGTGCCAGCAGCGTACAGGGGGCTCTAGGAAACACCATATATTTT. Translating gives CASSVQGALGNTIYF. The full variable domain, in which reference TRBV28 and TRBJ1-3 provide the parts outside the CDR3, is DVKVTQSSRYLVKRTGEKVFLECVQDMDHENMFWYRQDPGLGLRLIYFSYDVKMKEKGDIPEGYSVSREKKERFSLILESASTNQTSMYLCASSVQGALGNTIYFGEGSWLTVV.

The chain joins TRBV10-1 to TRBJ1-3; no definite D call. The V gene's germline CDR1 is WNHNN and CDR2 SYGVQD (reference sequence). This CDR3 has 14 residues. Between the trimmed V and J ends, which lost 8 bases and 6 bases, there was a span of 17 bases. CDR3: CASYPVAEANTIYF. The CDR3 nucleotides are TGCGCCAGCTACCCGGTTGCGGAGGCAAACACCATATATTTT.

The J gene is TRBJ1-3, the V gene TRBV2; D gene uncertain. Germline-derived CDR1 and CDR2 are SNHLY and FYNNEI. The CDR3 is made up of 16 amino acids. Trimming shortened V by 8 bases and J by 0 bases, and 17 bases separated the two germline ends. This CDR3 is CASVVQTNNSGNTIYF. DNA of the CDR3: TGTGCCAGCGTAGTTCAGACGAACAACTCTGGAAACACCATATATTTT.

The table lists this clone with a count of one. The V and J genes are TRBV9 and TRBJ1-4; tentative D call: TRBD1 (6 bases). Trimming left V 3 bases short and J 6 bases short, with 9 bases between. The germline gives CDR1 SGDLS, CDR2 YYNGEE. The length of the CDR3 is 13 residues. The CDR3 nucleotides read TGTGCCAGCAGCGCCACAGGGTATGAAAAACTGTTTTTT. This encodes CASSATGYEKLFF.

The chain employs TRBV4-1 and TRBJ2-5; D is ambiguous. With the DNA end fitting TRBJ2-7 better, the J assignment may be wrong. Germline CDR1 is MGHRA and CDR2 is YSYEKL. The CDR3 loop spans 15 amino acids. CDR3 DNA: TGCGCCAGCAGGACCTCGGTTTACACCATCTACGAGCAGTACTTC. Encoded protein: CASRTSVYTIYEQYF.

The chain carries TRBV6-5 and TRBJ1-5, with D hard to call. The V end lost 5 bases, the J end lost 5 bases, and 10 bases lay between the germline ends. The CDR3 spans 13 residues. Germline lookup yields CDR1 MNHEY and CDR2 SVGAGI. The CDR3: CASSPGTHQPQHF. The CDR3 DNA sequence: TGTGCCAGCAGTCCTGGCACTCATCAGCCCCAGCATTTT.

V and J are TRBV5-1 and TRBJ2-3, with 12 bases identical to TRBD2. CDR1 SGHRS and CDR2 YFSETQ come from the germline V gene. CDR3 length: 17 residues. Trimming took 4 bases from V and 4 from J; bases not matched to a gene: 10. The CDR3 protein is CASSTLAGGAGADTQYF. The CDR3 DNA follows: TGCGCCAGCAGCACACTAGCGGGAGGCGCCGGGGCAGATACGCAGTATTTT.

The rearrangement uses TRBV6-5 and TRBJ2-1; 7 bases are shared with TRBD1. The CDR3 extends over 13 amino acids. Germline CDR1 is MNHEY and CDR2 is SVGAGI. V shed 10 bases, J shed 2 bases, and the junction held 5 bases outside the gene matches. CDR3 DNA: TGTGCCACTGGGGACAGTGCCTACAATGAGCAGTTCTTC. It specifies CATGDSAYNEQFF.